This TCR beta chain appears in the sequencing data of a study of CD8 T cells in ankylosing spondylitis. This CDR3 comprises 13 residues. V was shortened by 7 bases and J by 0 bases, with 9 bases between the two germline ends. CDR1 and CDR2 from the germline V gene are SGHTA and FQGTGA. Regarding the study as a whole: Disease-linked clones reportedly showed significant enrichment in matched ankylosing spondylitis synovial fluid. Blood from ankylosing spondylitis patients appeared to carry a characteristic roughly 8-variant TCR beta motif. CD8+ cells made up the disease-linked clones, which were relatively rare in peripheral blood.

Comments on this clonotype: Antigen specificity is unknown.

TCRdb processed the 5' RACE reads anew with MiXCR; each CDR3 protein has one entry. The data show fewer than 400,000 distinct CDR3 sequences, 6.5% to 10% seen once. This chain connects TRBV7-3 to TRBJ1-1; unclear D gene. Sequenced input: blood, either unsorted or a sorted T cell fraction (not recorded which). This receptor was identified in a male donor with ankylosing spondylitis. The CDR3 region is CASTGLMNTEAFF. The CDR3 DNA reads TGTGCCAGCACCGGTTTAATGAACACTGAAGCTTTCTTT.